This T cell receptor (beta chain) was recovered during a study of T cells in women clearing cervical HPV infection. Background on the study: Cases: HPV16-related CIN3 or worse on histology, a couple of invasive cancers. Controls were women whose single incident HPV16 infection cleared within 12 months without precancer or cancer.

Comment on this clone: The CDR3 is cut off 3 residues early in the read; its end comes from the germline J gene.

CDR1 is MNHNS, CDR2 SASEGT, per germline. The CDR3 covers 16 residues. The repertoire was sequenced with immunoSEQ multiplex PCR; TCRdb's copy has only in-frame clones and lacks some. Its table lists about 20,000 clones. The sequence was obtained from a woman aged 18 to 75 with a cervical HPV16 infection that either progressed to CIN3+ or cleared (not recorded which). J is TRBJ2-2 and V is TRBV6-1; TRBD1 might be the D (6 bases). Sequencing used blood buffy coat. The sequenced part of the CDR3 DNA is TGTGCCAGCAGTGAAGTTTTGGGGGCGCCTAATGAAAAG. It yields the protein CASSEVLGAPNEK. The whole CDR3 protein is CASSEVLGAPNEKLFF.